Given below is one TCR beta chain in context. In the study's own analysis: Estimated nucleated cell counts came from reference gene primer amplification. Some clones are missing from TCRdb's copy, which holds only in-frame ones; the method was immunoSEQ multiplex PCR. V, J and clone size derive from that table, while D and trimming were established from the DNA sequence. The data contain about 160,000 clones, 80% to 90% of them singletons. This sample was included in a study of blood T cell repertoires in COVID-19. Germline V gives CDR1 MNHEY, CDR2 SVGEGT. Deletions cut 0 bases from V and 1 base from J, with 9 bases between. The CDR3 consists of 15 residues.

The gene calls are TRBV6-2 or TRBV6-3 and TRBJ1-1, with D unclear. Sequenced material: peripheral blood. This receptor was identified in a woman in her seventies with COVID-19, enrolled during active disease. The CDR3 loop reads CASSYSTGKNTEAFF. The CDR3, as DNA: TGTGCCAGCAGTTACTCGACCGGGAAGAACACTGAAGCTTTCTTT.